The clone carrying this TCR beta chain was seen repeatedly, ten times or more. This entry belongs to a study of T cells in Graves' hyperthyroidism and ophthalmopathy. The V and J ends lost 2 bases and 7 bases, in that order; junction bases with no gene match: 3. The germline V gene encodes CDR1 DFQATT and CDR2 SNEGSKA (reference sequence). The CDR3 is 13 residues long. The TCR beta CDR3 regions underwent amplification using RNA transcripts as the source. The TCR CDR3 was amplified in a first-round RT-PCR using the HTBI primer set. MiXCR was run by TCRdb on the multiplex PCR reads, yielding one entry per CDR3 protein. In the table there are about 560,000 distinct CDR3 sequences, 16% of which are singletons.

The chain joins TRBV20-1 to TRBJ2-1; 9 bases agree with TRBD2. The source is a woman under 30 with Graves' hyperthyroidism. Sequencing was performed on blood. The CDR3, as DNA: TGCAGTGCTAGAACGGCGGGGGGGAATGAGCAGTTCTTC. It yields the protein CSARTAGGNEQFF.